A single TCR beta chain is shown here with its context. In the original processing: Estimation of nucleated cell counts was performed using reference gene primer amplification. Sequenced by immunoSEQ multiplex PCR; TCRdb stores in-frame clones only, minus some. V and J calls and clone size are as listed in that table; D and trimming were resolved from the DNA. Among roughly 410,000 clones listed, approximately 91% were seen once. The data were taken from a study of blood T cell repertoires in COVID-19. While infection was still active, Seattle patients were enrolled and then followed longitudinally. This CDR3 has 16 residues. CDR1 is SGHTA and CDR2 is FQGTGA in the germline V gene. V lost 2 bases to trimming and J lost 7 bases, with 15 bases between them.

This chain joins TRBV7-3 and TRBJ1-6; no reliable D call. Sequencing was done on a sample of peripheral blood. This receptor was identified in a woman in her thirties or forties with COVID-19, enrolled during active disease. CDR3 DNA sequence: TGTGCCAGCAGCTTAGGTTCGGTGGGCGGGAATTCACCCCTCCACTTT. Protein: CASSLGSVGGNSPLHF.